The clone carrying this TCR beta chain appeared a few times. The PCR was carried out with 60 Vbeta primers and 13 Jbeta primers. Produced via immunoSEQ multiplex PCR; TCRdb's table is partial and in-frame only. Among 140,000 or so clones listed, around 66% were seen once. The sample belongs to a study of cytomegalovirus exposure and HLA in healthy donors. CDR1 is SGDLS and CDR2 is YYNGEE in the germline V gene. With 2 bases removed from V and 1 base from J, the gap between germline ends came to 6 bases. This CDR3 is 13 amino acids long. V and J are TRBV9 and TRBJ1-1; D gene uncertain. The specimen was PBMCs. The origin of this receptor is a woman in her fifties or sixties in good health and CMV-seronegative. The CDR3 sequence is CASSVDWNTEAFF. The CDR3, as DNA: TGTGCCAGCAGCGTGGACTGGAACACTGAAGCTTTCTTT.